This T cell receptor beta chain was identified during a study of cytomegalovirus exposure and HLA in healthy donors (dated by TCRdb to 2017 to 2019). Turning to the overall study: The roughly 670 repertoires of the first cohort and the roughly 120 validation repertoires were produced on the same platform, according to a later analysis. The study aimed to test whether signatures of past pathogen exposure could be identified by cataloging public T cell receptors. High-throughput TCR immunosequencing, statistical association of individual TCRs with disease status, and machine learning were combined to predict cytomegalovirus infection status. In addition to the first cohort of 650 to 800 subjects, a separate validation cohort of 120 different subjects was used. General findings and caveats noted by the study authors: In a later analysis, TCRs clustered in the first cohort were found to also tend to co-occur in the 120 or so validation repertoires, with over 90% of cluster scores above 0. A few of the identified cytomegalovirus-associated TCR beta chains were confirmed in vitro to be specific for cytomegalovirus antigens. A total of fewer than 200 TCR beta chains were listed by the study as associated with cytomegalovirus. It was suggested by the authors that the approach could potentially be generalized to other disease states and immunological phenotypes. Cytomegalovirus status was reported to be diagnosed by the classifier with high specificity and sensitivity in both the original and validation cohorts. Most TCR sequences were observed very rarely across donors, whereas some public TCRs were present in many individuals. A later analysis lacked HLA typing for the validation cohort, so it scored co-occurrence in that cohort across all 110 or so repertoires.

Per the germline V gene, KGHSH is the CDR1 and LQKENI is the CDR2. Here V drops 3 bases and J drops 0 bases, and the junction holds 1 base not matched to any gene. The CDR3 measures 15 amino acids from cysteine to phenylalanine. Only the CDR3 DNA is retained, 45 bases long and in frame from the first base. The donors belonged to the validation cohort of over a hundred subjects, which was separate from the roughly 700-subject first cohort. The library was generated by the immunoSEQ multiplex PCR assay. In the original analysis: A statistical classification framework was developed to diagnose cytomegalovirus status using the catalog of TCR beta chain sequences. The source is immuneACCESS, and TCRdb retained only in-frame sequences with V and J called. Part of the clones is not carried over; for the studies checked, unresolved V genes explain less than half of this, and the remainder is unexplained. Clone size and the V and J calls come from that table; the DNA yielded D and trimming. This sample comprises about 220,000 clones, more than 75% of them detected only once. Clones ranked in the top ten supply about 3% of the sample.

With regard to this clone: The antigen it recognizes is unknown. The input lacks base qualities; no much larger clone sits a single base away.

The clonotype originates from a man aged 18 to 30 in good health and CMV-seronegative. The sequence is built from TRBV18 and TRBJ2-1, with 8 junctional bases fitting TRBD1. Sequencing was done on a sample of PBMCs. The DNA is TGTGCCAGCTCACCCGGGACAGGCTCCTACAATGAGCAGTTCTTC. This is translated as CASSPGTGSYNEQFF.